This T cell receptor beta chain was captured in a study of CD8+CD57+ T cells in acquired aplastic anemia. Overall study results and limits: Patients did not significantly differ from controls in CD8+ Simpson's diversity.

Profiles of TCR beta VDJ and CDR3 were generated from a genomic DNA template. TCRdb re-analysed the reads in MiXCR, keeping a single row per CDR3 protein. The table includes fewer than 200,000 distinct CDR3 sequences, 55% to 70% detected once. Germline V gives CDR1 DFQATT, CDR2 SNEGSKA (reference sequence). V was cut by 6 bases and J by 1 base, with 12 bases left in between. This CDR3 spans 13 amino acids. Note on this clonotype: The antigen remains unidentified.

Sequencing used sorted CD4+, CD8+, or CD8+CD57+ T cells (not recorded which) from PBMCs. The origin of this receptor is a human donor in good health. This chain connects TRBV20-1 to TRBJ1-1; D not certain. In DNA form, the CDR3 reads TGCAGTGCGGTAAGAGATTCGAACACTGAAGCTTTCTTT. Protein: CSAVRDSNTEAFF.